This T cell receptor (beta chain) was sequenced in a study of STAT5B mutations in CD4+ large granular lymphocyte leukemia. Overall study: Among healthy donors, a particular HLA allele went with more CDR3 'QG' motifs. Broader study findings: Without putative leukemic clones, patient CD4-sorted repertoires remained more clonal than healthy CD4+ repertoires. Main leukemic clonotypes were patient-specific, but around 25% appeared at low frequency elsewhere.

In the original analysis: Productive clonotypes were detectable down to 2.59 x 10-5 frequency. Generated by immunoSEQ multiplex PCR, the TCRdb table keeps only in-frame clones and is missing some. V and J calls and clone size are as listed in that table; D and trimming were resolved from the DNA. The table has 20,000 to 25,000 clones, around 72% seen once. V shed 0 bases, J shed 2 bases, and the junction held 2 bases outside the gene matches. This CDR3 spans 14 amino acids. Germline values: CDR1 SGHRS, CDR2 YFSETQ. To note about this clone: What it recognizes is unknown.

Sequenced sample: CD4+ T cells from blood buffy coats. The receptor's source is a human donor in good health. This chain connects TRBV5-1 to TRBJ2-7, with 7 bases that match TRBD2. CDR3 loop: CASSLAGTTYEQYF. In nucleotides, the CDR3 is TGCGCCAGCAGCTTGGCAGGGACTACCTACGAGCAGTACTTC.